The rows below give T cell receptor beta chains drawn from one sample of a study of blood T cell repertoires in COVID-19. The data were produced by immunoSEQ multiplex PCR, yet TCRdb's version contains in-frame clones alone and is incomplete. The profile covers some 260,000 clones, with approximately 79% appearing a single time and approximately 4.3% taken by the ten largest. The specimen was PBMCs or T cells enriched from blood (not recorded which). These receptors all stem from a young man with acute COVID-19. The conserved cysteine and the conserved F or W are not part of the CDR3 here.

j_gene	len	v_gene	CDR3aa
TRBJ1-1	9	TRBV28	ASSLGFEAF
TRBJ2-5	13	TRBV7-8	ASSSGGWYQETQY
TRBJ2-3	11	TRBV7-8	ASSLVAVDTQY
TRBJ1-3	15	TRBV4-2	ASSQERQADSGNTIY
TRBJ1-5	12	TRBV2	ASIIDRGGQPQH
TRBJ2-6	13	TRBV5-4	ASSLPGTGANVLT
TRBJ2-1	15	TRBV7-9	ASSPPGLAGGSNEQF
TRBJ2-5	14	TRBV3-1/TRBV3-2	ASSQGLAGDGETQY
TRBJ1-6	14	TRBV27	ASSSNRVFGNSPLH
TRBJ1-2	11	TRBV7-9	ASSRRGGDGYT
TRBJ2-1	13	TRBV28	ASSLGGTSYNEQF
TRBJ1-1	12	TRBV6-1	ASSEGQGVTEAF
TRBJ2-4	14	TRBV6-6	ASSYSRTGAKNIQY
TRBJ1-5	11	TRBV7-2	ASSEPGAWPQH
TRBJ1-2	15	TRBV6-6	ASSQLENRVPNYGYT
TRBJ2-5	10	TRBV5-6	ASSLARGTQY
TRBJ2-1	9	TRBV10-3	ATLGLSEQF
TRBJ1-5	14	TRBV4-1	ASSQVGQGDRKPQH
TRBJ2-1	12	TRBV19	ASSTRENYNEQF
TRBJ1-6	13	TRBV5-6	ASGLWAGLGSPLH
TRBJ2-1	12	TRBV7-2	ASSLGLEYNEQF
TRBJ2-1	14	TRBV6-6	ASTPTGKGGRNEQF
TRBJ2-4	10	TRBV6-5	ASNPRFGIQY
TRBJ1-3	13	TRBV7-2	ASSLLASAGNTIY
TRBJ1-1	11	TRBV4-2	ASRGRGRTEAF
TRBJ2-5	12	TRBV5-1	ASSFRDTQETQY
TRBJ2-1	13	TRBV5-8	ASSSRTREAGAWF
TRBJ1-4	12	TRBV5-4	ASSLGGGGEKLF
TRBJ1-4	10	TRBV3-1/TRBV3-2	ASSQFEEKLF
TRBJ2-5	14	TRBV2	ASSENRPRSWETQY
TRBJ2-3	10	TRBV7-9	ASSQIDRDWY
TRBJ2-1	16	TRBV4-1	ASSQPKGGTSGSNEQF
TRBJ2-2	14	TRBV5-1	ASSYKQGSGTGELF
TRBJ2-1	13	TRBV25-1	ASRRGQGGYNEQF
TRBJ1-4	15	TRBV5-1	ASSLGQLPLTDEKLF
TRBJ2-1	14	TRBV5-1	ASSLVSGSSYNEQF